The 21 T cell receptor beta chains listed next were all sequenced from one sample in a study of cytomegalovirus exposure and HLA in healthy donors. Use of 60 Vbeta and 13 Jbeta primers characterized the PCR. The repertoire was sequenced with immunoSEQ multiplex PCR; TCRdb's copy has only in-frame clones and lacks some. The sample includes 150,000 or so clones, roughly 80% of them seen just once. The source material was PBMCs. The receptors come from a man aged 40-55 years in good health and CMV-seropositive.

This chain links TRBV5-1 with TRBJ1-1; 7 nucleotides match TRBD1. The CDR3 length is 12 residues. In germline, CDR1 is SGHRS, CDR2 YFSETQ. J was trimmed by 8 bases and V by 4 bases; bases with no gene match: 5. CDR3 protein: CASSPETGEAFF. The CDR3 DNA reads as TGCGCCAGCAGCCCGGAGACAGGGGAAGCTTTCTTT.

The J gene is TRBJ2-1, the V gene TRBV5-5, with D possibly matching TRBD1 (5 bases). Between the trimmed V and J ends, which lost 2 bases and 7 bases, there was a span of 7 bases. There are 12 residues in the CDR3. Germline V gene lookup returns CDR1 SGHKS and CDR2 YYEKEE (reference sequence). For the CDR3, the DNA is TGTGCCAGCAGCTTAGGGGTTAATGAGCAGTTCTTC. Its translation: CASSLGVNEQFF.

The gene calls are TRBV7-2 and TRBJ2-3; 9 positions agree with TRBD2. Germline CDR1 and CDR2: SGHTA and FQGNSA. J was trimmed by 7 bases and V by 3 bases; bases with no gene match: 11. This CDR3 spans 16 amino acids. The CDR3 region has the DNA TGTGCCAGCAGCTTCGAGGCGGCGGGAGGGTTATATACGCAGTATTTT. Translated: CASSFEAAGGLYTQYF. Full variable domain (remainder filled in from reference TRBV7-2 and TRBJ2-3): GAGVSQSPSNKVTEKGKDVELRCDPISGHTALYWYRQSLGQGLEFLIYFQGNSAPDKSGLPSDRFSAERTGGSVSTLTIQRTQQEDSAVYLCASSFEAAGGLYTQYFGPGTRLTVL.

The chain recombines TRBV11-2 with TRBJ2-5, with a tentative D call TRBD1 (6 bases). The V gene's germline CDR1 is SGHAT and CDR2 FQNNGV. Trimming stripped 2 bases from V and 11 bases from J, with 15 bases between. There are 13 residues in the CDR3. This chain's CDR3 is CASSLTIRTEQYF. CDR3 bases: TGTGCCAGCAGCTTAACTATTCGGACAGAGCAGTACTTC.

The chain carries TRBV6-1 and TRBJ2-1; D is perhaps TRBD1 (7 bases). Germline CDR1 and CDR2: MNHNS and SASEGT. The V and J ends lost 1 base and 4 bases respectively, with 14 bases between them. The CDR3 runs to 16 residues. CDR3 coding DNA: TGTGCCAGCAGTGAAGAGGCCAGGGGGGCATACAATGAGCAGTTCTTC. Residues: CASSEEARGAYNEQFF.

The chain recombines TRBV15 with TRBJ2-3; 7 bases line up with TRBD2. From germline, CDR1 is LNHNV and CDR2 YYDKDF (reference sequence). This CDR3 has 16 residues. The V and J ends lost 2 bases and 3 bases, in that order; junction bases with no gene match: 8. The CDR3, as DNA: TGTGCCACCAGCAGAACACTAACTAGCGAGACAGATACGCAGTATTTT. This sequence encodes CATSRTLTSETDTQYF.

Turning to this clone: The sample holds other DNA sequences that translate to the same CDR3. The chain uses TRBV7-2 and TRBJ2-3, with TRBD1 matching 7 bases. There are 14 residues in the CDR3. V shed 5 bases and J 2 bases; nucleotides not matched to a gene: 4. Germline V CDR1 and CDR2: SGHTA, FQGNSA. In DNA, the CDR3 is TGTGCCAGCAGCCTCGGGACAGTCACAGATACGCAGTATTTT. It is translated as CASSLGTVTDTQYF.

This sequence joins TRBV10-3 and TRBJ2-3; a weak D match, TRBD1 (6 bases). The CDR3 sequence is 11 residues long. CDR1 ENHRY and CDR2 SYGVKD come from the germline V gene. V was clipped by 8 bases and J by 3 bases, with 6 bases between them. CDR3 nucleotides: TGTGCCATCCAGGGGACAGATACGCAGTATTTT. Its translation is CAIQGTDTQYF.

The chain couples TRBV20-1 to TRBJ1-3; no firm D call. From germline, CDR1 is DFQATT and CDR2 SNEGSKA (reference sequence). The CDR3 is 11 residues long. The V and J ends lost 1 base and 8 bases respectively, with 6 bases between them. The CDR3 here is CSARAVDTIYF. Written as DNA, the CDR3 is TGCAGTGCTAGAGCCGTAGACACCATATATTTT.

The chain links TRBV7-9 to TRBJ1-1; D is undetermined. Germline V gene data show CDR1 as SEHNR and CDR2 as FQNEAQ (reference sequence). Trimming pared 3 bases from V and 11 bases from J, leaving 13 bases between. This CDR3 contains 12 residues. CDR3 sequence (DNA): TGTGCCAGCAGCTTTGTCCCTGATCGGGCTTTCTTT. Translating gives CASSFVPDRAFF. The full variable domain, in which reference TRBV7-9 and TRBJ1-1 provide the parts outside the CDR3, is DTGVSQNPRHKITKRGQNVTFRCDPISEHNRLYWYRQTLGQGPEFLTYFQNEAQLEKSRLLSDRFSAERPKGSFSTLEIQRTEQGDSAMYLCASSFVPDRAFFGQGTRLTVV.

The V and J genes are TRBV5-1 and TRBJ2-2, with 7 nucleotides matching TRBD2. The CDR3 spans 16 residues. J lost 3 bases, V lost 4 bases, and 9 bases had no gene match. Germline V lookup: CDR1 SGHRS, CDR2 YFSETQ. DNA of the CDR3: TGCGCCAGCAGCCAGACTAGCCCGAGGGACACCGGGGAGCTGTTTTTT. Translation: CASSQTSPRDTGELFF.

About this clone itself: The junction departs from germline at one end; a sequencing error may be responsible. CDR3 sequence: CASSLGPSTSGRVGGKNSQYF. CDR3 sequence (DNA): TGTGCCAGCAGTTTGGGCCCCTCAACTAGCGGGAGGGTTGGAGGCAAAAACAGTCAGTACTTC. The chain links TRBV28 to TRBJ2-4, with 13 bases that match TRBD2. The CDR3 runs 21 residues. Looked up from germline, CDR1 is MDHEN and CDR2 is SYDVKM.

V gene TRBV7-9 combines with J gene TRBJ2-5, with 9 bases that match TRBD2. The J segment lost 5 bases and the V segment lost 9 bases, leaving 7 bases of the junction unmatched. CDR3 size: 13 residues. CDR1 and CDR2 from the germline V gene are SEHNR and FQNEAQ (reference sequence). The CDR3 loop is CASNVAGGETQYF. The CDR3 DNA reads TGTGCCAGTAACGTGGCGGGAGGGGAGACCCAGTACTTC.

This clone was counted a few times. The rearrangement uses TRBV25-1 and TRBJ2-6; D possibly corresponds to TRBD2 (6 bases). Trimming left V 4 bases short and J 2 bases short, with 18 bases between. Per the germline V gene, CDR1 is MGHDK and CDR2 is SYGVNS. This CDR3 region has 18 residues. The chain's CDR3 is CASSGPTLATTGANVLTF. Written as DNA, the CDR3 is TGTGCCAGCAGTGGTCCCACCCTAGCGACAACTGGGGCCAACGTCCTGACTTTC.

This clone was detected only a few times. V is TRBV10-3 and J is TRBJ2-1; 7 positions agree with TRBD2. Germline assignment: CDR1 ENHRY and CDR2 SYGVKD. This CDR3 contains 12 residues. With 4 bases clipped from V and 8 bases from J, the junction kept 2 bases outside the gene matches. This CDR3 is CAISASGDEQFF. The CDR3, as DNA: TGTGCCATCAGTGCCAGCGGGGATGAGCAGTTCTTC.

The genes are TRBV14 and TRBJ2-2; 10 nucleotides match TRBD2. Germline lookup yields CDR1 SGHDN and CDR2 FVKESK. The length of the CDR3 is 19 residues. J lost 5 bases, V lost 4 bases, and 16 bases had no gene match. The CDR3 region has the DNA TGTGCCAGCAGCCCCTCCTTTTTCGCTAGCGGGAGAAGAACCGGGGAGCTGTTTTTT. Protein product: CASSPSFFASGRRTGELFF.

The chain recombines TRBV14 with TRBJ2-1; D possibly corresponds to TRBD1 (6 bases). Germline CDR1 reads SGHDN; CDR2 reads FVKESK. V was pared by 4 bases and J by 6 bases, with 13 bases between. CDR3 length: 14 residues. CDR3 coding DNA: TGTGCCAGCAGCCTCCACCAACAGGGCAATGAGCAGTTCTTC. Amino acids: CASSLHQQGNEQFF.

The CDR3 is CASSLQGAGYTEAFF. In nucleotides, the CDR3 is TGCGCCAGCAGCTTGCAGGGGGCAGGGTACACTGAAGCTTTCTTT. The J gene is TRBJ1-1, the V gene TRBV5-1, with 8 bases fitting TRBD1. CDR3 length: 15 residues. V shed 1 base, J shed 3 bases, and the junction held 5 bases outside the gene matches. CDR1 and CDR2 from the germline V gene are SGHRS and YFSETQ.

This sequence joins TRBV9 and TRBJ1-3; D gene unclear. CDR3 length: 14 residues. The germline CDR1 and CDR2 sequences are SGDLS and YYNGEE. The germline V and J ends were trimmed by 0 bases and 4 bases, with 8 bases remaining between them. CDR3 nucleotides: TGTGCCAGCAGCGTAGACCCACAGGGAAACACCATATATTTT. It specifies CASSVDPQGNTIYF.

The chain employs TRBV5-1 and TRBJ2-2, with D perhaps matching TRBD2 (6 bases). In germline, CDR1 is SGHRS, CDR2 YFSETQ. V lost 0 bases to trimming and J lost 1 base, with 7 bases between them. The CDR3 has 15 residues. The CDR3 is CASSLVSGNTGELFF. The CDR3 coding sequence is TGCGCCAGCAGCTTGGTTAGCGGGAACACCGGGGAGCTGTTTTTT.

This clone was detected only a few times. The CDR3 DNA reads as TGTGCCAGCCACCTCGAGTTGAACACTGAAGCTTTCTTT. It codes for CASHLELNTEAFF. V and J are TRBV5-4 and TRBJ1-1; D not resolved. Germline CDR1 and CDR2: SGHNT and YYREEE (reference sequence). With 7 bases removed from V and 0 bases from J, the gap between germline ends came to 10 bases. The CDR3 runs to 13 residues.